These T cell receptor beta chains were read from a single sample in a study of metastatic and nonmetastatic thyroid tumors. TCRdb re-called clones via MiXCR from the PCR reads. The table lists some 23,000 clones, roughly 22% of them singletons, with about 12% in the top ten. Sequences were obtained from tumor tissue. The receptors here all came from a female donor with papillary thyroid cancer or a benign thyroid nodule (not recorded which). Some clones in this sample may be carry-over from other donors' samples. Each CDR3 is given with its conserved first and last residue.

J gene: TRBJ1-6
V gene: TRBV12-3/TRBV12-4
CDR3 protein: CASSSSRDRGRSPLHF

J gene: TRBJ1-1
V gene: TRBV19
CDR3 protein: CASSPSGNTEAFF

J gene: TRBJ1-6
V gene: TRBV7-8
CDR3 protein: CASSYHVDRGNSPLHF

J gene: TRBJ2-7
V gene: TRBV7-2
CDR3 protein: CASSLVGDSYYEQYF

J gene: TRBJ2-7
V gene: TRBV20-1
CDR3 protein: CSATAGGPSYEQYF

J gene: TRBJ2-2
V gene: TRBV2
CDR3 protein: CASRPGTSGREGTGELFF

J gene: TRBJ1-4
V gene: TRBV28
CDR3 protein: CASQNNPREKLFF

J gene: TRBJ2-7
V gene: TRBV7-2
CDR3 protein: CASSSYLGEQYF

J gene: TRBJ1-6
V gene: TRBV10-3
CDR3 protein: CAISSEGGPNSPLHF

J gene: TRBJ2-1
V gene: TRBV27
CDR3 protein: CASSLEGARNEQFF

J gene: TRBJ2-3
V gene: TRBV6-2/TRBV6-3
CDR3 protein: CASSFRTGGDTQYF

J gene: TRBJ2-7
V gene: TRBV20-1
CDR3 protein: CSARGPVADNEQYF

J gene: TRBJ1-1
V gene: TRBV3-1
CDR3 protein: CASSPRSVGNTEAFF

J gene: TRBJ2-1
V gene: TRBV20-1
CDR3 protein: CSVQGGNEQFF

J gene: TRBJ2-2
V gene: TRBV12-3/TRBV12-4
CDR3 protein: CASSQGSGELFF

J gene: TRBJ1-2
V gene: TRBV18
CDR3 protein: CASSPGQGSGYTF

J gene: TRBJ2-7
V gene: TRBV5-6
CDR3 protein: CASSGGGTSYEKYF

J gene: TRBJ2-6
V gene: TRBV6-1
CDR3 protein: CASSEKDRTLLVF

J gene: TRBJ1-2
V gene: TRBV20-1
CDR3 protein: CSAGRDRVYYGYTF